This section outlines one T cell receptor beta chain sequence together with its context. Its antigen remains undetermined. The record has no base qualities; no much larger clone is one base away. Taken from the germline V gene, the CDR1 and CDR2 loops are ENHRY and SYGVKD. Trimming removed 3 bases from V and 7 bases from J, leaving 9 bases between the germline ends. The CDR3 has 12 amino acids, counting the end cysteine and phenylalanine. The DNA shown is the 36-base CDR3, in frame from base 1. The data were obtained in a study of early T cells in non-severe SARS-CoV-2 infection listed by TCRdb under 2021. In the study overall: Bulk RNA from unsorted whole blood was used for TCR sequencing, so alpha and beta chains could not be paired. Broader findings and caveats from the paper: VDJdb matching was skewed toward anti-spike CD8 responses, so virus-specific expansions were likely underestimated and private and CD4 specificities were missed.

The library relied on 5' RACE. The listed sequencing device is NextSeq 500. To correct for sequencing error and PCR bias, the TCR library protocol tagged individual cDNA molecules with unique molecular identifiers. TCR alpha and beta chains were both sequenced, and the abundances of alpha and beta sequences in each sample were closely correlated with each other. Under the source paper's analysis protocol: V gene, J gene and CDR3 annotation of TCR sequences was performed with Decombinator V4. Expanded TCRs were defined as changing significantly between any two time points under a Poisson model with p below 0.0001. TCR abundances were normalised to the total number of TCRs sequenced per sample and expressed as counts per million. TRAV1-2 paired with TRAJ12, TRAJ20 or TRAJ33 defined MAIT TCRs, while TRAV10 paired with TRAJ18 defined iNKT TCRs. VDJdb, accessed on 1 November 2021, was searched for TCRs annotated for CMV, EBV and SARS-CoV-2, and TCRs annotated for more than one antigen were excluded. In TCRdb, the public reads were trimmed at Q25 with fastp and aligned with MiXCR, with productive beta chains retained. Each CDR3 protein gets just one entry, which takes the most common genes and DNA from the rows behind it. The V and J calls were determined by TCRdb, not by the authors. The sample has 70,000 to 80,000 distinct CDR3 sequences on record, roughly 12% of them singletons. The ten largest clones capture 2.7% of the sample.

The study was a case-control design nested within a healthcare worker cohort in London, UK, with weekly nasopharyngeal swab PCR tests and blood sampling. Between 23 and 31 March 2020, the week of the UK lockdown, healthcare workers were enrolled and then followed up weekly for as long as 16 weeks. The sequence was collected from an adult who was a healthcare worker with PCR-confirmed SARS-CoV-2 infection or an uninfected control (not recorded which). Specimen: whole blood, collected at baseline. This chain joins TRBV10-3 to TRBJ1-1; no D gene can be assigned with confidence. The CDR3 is CAISDSLGEAFF. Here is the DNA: TGTGCCATCAGTGACAGCCTTGGTGAAGCTTTCTTT.